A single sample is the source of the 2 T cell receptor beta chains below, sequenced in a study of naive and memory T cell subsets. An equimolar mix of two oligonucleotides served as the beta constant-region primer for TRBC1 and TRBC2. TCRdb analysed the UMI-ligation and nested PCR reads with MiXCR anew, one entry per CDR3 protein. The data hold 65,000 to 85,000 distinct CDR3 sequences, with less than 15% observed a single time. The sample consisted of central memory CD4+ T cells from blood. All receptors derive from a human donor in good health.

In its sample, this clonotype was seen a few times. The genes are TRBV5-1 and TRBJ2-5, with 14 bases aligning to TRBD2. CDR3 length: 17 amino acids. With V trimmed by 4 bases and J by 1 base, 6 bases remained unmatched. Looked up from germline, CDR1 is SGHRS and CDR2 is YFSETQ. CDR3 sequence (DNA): TGCGCCAGCAGCACCGGACTAGCGGGAGGTACCCAAGAGACCCAGTACTTC. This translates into CASSTGLAGGTQETQYF.

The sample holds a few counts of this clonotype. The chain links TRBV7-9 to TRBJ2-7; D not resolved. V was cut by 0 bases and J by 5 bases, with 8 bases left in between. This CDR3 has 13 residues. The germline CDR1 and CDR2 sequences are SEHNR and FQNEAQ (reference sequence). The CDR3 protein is CASSLASVNEQYF. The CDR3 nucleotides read TGTGCCAGCAGCTTAGCCTCAGTCAACGAGCAGTACTTC.